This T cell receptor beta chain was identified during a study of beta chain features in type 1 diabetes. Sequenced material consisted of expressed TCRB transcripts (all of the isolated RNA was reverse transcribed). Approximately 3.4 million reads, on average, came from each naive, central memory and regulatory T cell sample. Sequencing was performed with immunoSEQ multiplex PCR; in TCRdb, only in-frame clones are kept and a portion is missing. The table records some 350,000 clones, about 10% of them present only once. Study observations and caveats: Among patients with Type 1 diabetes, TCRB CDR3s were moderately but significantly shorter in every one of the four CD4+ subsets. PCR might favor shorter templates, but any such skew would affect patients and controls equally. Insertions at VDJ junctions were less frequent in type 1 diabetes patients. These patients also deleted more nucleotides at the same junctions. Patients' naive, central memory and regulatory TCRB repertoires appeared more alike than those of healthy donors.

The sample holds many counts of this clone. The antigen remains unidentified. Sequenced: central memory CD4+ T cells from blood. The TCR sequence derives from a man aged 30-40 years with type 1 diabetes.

CDR3 region: CASSKGTDNTGELFF. The DNA of the CDR3 is TGTGCCAGCAGTAAAGGGACAGACAACACCGGGGAGCTGTTTTTT. The V and J genes are TRBV27 and TRBJ2-2, with 7 bases that match TRBD1. V trimming: 5 bases; J trimming: 2 bases; junction bases outside the gene matches: 5. The CDR3 contains 15 residues. Germline values: CDR1 MNHEY, CDR2 SMNVEV (reference sequence).